The 10 T cell receptor beta chains given below trace back to one sample, sequenced in a study of blood T cell repertoires in COVID-19. The table came from immunoSEQ multiplex PCR; TCRdb's copy has only in-frame clones and leaves some out. The sample holds around 46,000 clones, over 75% seen once. What was sequenced was peripheral blood. The receptor source for this set is a human donor in a cohort sampled during active COVID-19.

The gene calls are TRBV6-5 and TRBJ2-7, with D possibly being TRBD1 (6 bases). The CDR3 has 15 residues. Germline CDR1 MNHEY, CDR2 SVGAGI. Trimming removed 7 bases at V and 1 base at J, with 17 bases between. The CDR3 DNA follows: TGTGCCAGCAAAAGGGGACGGACAGAATCCTACGAGCAGTACTTC. As protein: CASKRGRTESYEQYF.

This clone was seen once. This chain uses TRBV19 with TRBJ1-3; 7 nucleotides align to TRBD1. The germline CDR1 and CDR2 sequences are LNHDA and SQIVND (reference sequence). This CDR3 has 14 amino acids. The V and J ends lost 5 bases and 2 bases, in that order; junction bases with no gene match: 3. The CDR3 DNA is TGTGCCAGTAGTCCTGACAGGGCTGGAAACACCATATATTTT. Translating it yields CASSPDRAGNTIYF.

V is TRBV5-1 and J is TRBJ2-1; 11 nucleotides line up with TRBD2. V was clipped by 4 bases and J by 4 bases; unmatched bases: 4. The CDR3 runs to 15 residues. In germline, CDR1 is SGHRS, CDR2 YFSETQ. CDR3 sequence reads: CASSGIAGGYNEQFF. CDR3 DNA: TGCGCCAGCAGCGGGATAGCGGGGGGGTACAATGAGCAGTTCTTC.

This sequence joins TRBV6-5 and TRBJ2-1; no firm D call. The germline gives CDR1 MNHEY, CDR2 SVGAGI. The length of the CDR3 is 14 residues. The V end lost 2 bases, the J end lost 6 bases, and 11 bases lay between the germline ends. In nucleotides, the CDR3 is TGTGCCAGCAGTTACCATGGCTCGTCCAATGAGCAGTTCTTC. This gives the protein CASSYHGSSNEQFF.

J is TRBJ1-1 and V is TRBV19, with TRBD1 matching over 7 bases. In germline, CDR1 is LNHDA, CDR2 SQIVND (reference sequence). The CDR3 contains 16 residues. With 6 bases clipped from V and 0 bases from J, the junction kept 10 bases outside the gene matches. The CDR3 sequence: CASREGQNRMNTEAFF. The CDR3, as DNA: TGTGCCAGTAGGGAGGGACAGAACAGAATGAACACTGAAGCTTTCTTT.

This chain's CDR3 is CAWSVLAGGPGETQYF. As DNA, the CDR3 is TGTGCCTGGAGTGTTCTAGCGGGGGGGCCGGGGGAGACCCAGTACTTC. This rearrangement joins TRBV30 to TRBJ2-5; 12 nucleotides match TRBD2. V dropped 0 bases and J dropped 5; count of bases not matched to a gene: 7. The CDR3 is 16 residues long. Looked up from germline, CDR1 is GTSNPN and CDR2 is SVGIG (reference sequence).

This chain joins TRBV7-9 and TRBJ1-1; 8 bases are a match to TRBD1. V trimming: 7 bases; J trimming: 0 bases; junction bases outside the gene matches: 7. The germline V gene has CDR1 SEHNR and CDR2 FQNEAQ (reference sequence). The CDR3 is 15 residues long. Here the CDR3 reads CASTSHRGMNTEAFF. CDR3 bases: TGTGCCAGCACCTCCCACAGGGGGATGAACACTGAAGCTTTCTTT.

The chain recombines TRBV5-1 with TRBJ1-6; 7 bases align to TRBD1. Trimming took 4 bases from V and 7 from J; bases not matched to a gene: 14. This CDR3 has 17 residues. Germline CDR1 reads SGHRS; CDR2 reads YFSETQ. The CDR3 spells CASSLLPTGVFNSPLHF. CDR3 DNA sequence: TGCGCCAGCAGCCTACTACCTACAGGGGTCTTCAATTCACCCCTCCACTTT.

The chain combines TRBV6-1 with TRBJ1-1; no clear D gene. Germline V gene lookup returns CDR1 MNHNS and CDR2 SASEGT. V was cut by 3 bases and J by 0 bases, with 8 bases left in between. CDR3 length: 14 residues. The CDR3 sequence: CASSDQRVNTEAFF. CDR3 coding DNA: TGTGCCAGCAGTGACCAACGGGTGAACACTGAAGCTTTCTTT.

The chain links TRBV19 to TRBJ1-1, with 8 nucleotides matching TRBD1. V shed 6 bases and J 5 bases; nucleotides not matched to a gene: 8. The CDR3 extends over 14 amino acids. Per the germline V gene, CDR1 is LNHDA and CDR2 is SQIVND (reference sequence). The CDR3 region is CASRTRQGNTEAFF. In nucleotides, the CDR3 is TGTGCCAGTAGGACGAGACAGGGGAATACTGAAGCTTTCTTT.